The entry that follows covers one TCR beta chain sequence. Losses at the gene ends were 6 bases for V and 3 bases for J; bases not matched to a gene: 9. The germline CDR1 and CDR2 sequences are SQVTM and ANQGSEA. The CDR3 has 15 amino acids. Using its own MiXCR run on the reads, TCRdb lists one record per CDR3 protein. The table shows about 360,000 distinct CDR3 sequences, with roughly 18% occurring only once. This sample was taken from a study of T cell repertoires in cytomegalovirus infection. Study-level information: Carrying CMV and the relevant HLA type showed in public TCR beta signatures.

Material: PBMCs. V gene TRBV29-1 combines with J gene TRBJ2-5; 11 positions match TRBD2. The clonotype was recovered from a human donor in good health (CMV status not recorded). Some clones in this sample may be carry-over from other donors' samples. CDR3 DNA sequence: TGCAGCGTGGGGCCTAGCGGGAGGACCAAAGAGACCCAGTACTTC. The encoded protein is CSVGPSGRTKETQYF.